A selection of T cell receptor beta chains follows, all from one sample in a study of beta chain features in type 1 diabetes. Libraries were prepared by immunoSEQ multiplex PCR; TCRdb keeps only in-frame clonotypes and omits some of them. The data contain hundreds of thousands of clones, 11% of them seen just once; the ten biggest clones take up just over 0.015%. The source material was naive CD4+ T cells from blood. All receptors come from a woman under 40 in good health. Each CDR3 is given with its conserved first and last residue. A D gene is named only where the DNA matches it firmly. A clone size is listed for some rows: how often the clone was seen (once, few, many), or a class if it is expanded.

j_gene	d_gene	v_gene	abundance	CDR3aa	CDR3nt
TRBJ1-1	-	TRBV4-2	-	CASSHAGQGRGTEAFF	TGTGCCAGCAGCCATGCCGGTCAGGGGAGAGGCACTGAAGCTTTCTTT
TRBJ2-7	-	TRBV6-6	-	CASSTGVSEQYF	TGTGCCAGCAGTACGGGGGTTTCGGAGCAGTACTTC
TRBJ2-1	TRBD1	TRBV28	few	CASSLGGQGRGNEQFF	TGTGCCAGCAGTCTAGGAGGACAGGGGAGGGGGAATGAGCAGTTCTTC
TRBJ1-2	-	TRBV6-1	-	CASLESGIRSYGYTF	TGTGCCAGCCTTGAGTCAGGGATTCGTAGCTATGGCTACACCTTC
TRBJ2-3	-	TRBV9	few	CASSVGPGNGESSTDTQYF	TGTGCCAGCAGCGTAGGTCCAGGGAATGGGGAAAGTAGCACAGATACGCAGTATTTT
TRBJ2-1	TRBD2	TRBV7-2	few	CASSPIAGTPSGLFF	TGTGCCAGCAGCCCAATAGCGGGCACCCCCTCGGGCTTGTTCTTC
TRBJ2-1	-	TRBV25-1	few	CASSDPSRDNDEQFF	TGTGCCAGCAGTGATCCCTCCAGGGATAACGATGAGCAGTTCTTC
TRBJ2-7	-	TRBV28	few	CASSYSGYEQYF	TGTGCCAGCAGTTACTCGGGCTACGAGCAGTACTTC
TRBJ2-2	-	TRBV18	few	CASSTTGTGELFF	TGTGCCAGCTCCACCACAGGGACCGGGGAGCTGTTTTTT
TRBJ1-5	-	TRBV5-1	few	CASSLGGTEGNQPQHF	TGCGCCAGCAGCCTTGGCGGGACGGAGGGCAATCAGCCCCAGCATTTT
TRBJ2-5	TRBD1	TRBV27	-	CASSATGGPQETQYF	TGTGCCAGCAGTGCAACAGGGGGCCCGCAAGAGACCCAGTACTTC
TRBJ1-1	-	TRBV7-6	-	CASSRKTTANTEAFF	TGTGCCAGCAGCCGAAAGACGACAGCGAACACTGAAGCTTTCTTT
TRBJ2-1	TRBD1	TRBV19	few	CASRTGITYNEQFF	TGTGCCAGTAGGACAGGGATCACCTACAATGAGCAGTTCTTC
TRBJ1-4	-	TRBV29-1	-	CSVEDAEKNEKLFF	TGCAGCGTTGAAGACGCCGAGAAGAATGAAAAACTGTTTTTT
TRBJ2-1	TRBD2	TRBV7-9	few	CASSTGLVGEQFF	TGTGCCAGCAGCACGGGACTAGTAGGTGAGCAGTTCTTC
TRBJ1-5	TRBD1	TRBV19	-	CASSKDTRQGNQPQHF	TGTGCCAGTAGTAAGGACACGAGACAGGGGAATCAGCCCCAGCATTTT
TRBJ2-2	TRBD2	TRBV7-3	-	CASSLASGRATGELFF	TGTGCCAGCAGCCTAGCTAGCGGGAGGGCCACCGGGGAGCTGTTTTTT
TRBJ2-3	-	TRBV19	few	CASSKRLLSTDTQYF	TGTGCCAGTAGCAAGAGACTACTCAGCACAGATACGCAGTATTTT
TRBJ2-3	TRBD2	TRBV5-1	-	CASSLLASTDTQYF	TGCGCCAGCAGCCTACTAGCGAGTACAGATACGCAGTATTTT
TRBJ2-1	TRBD1	TRBV4-1	-	CASNPGTGSLSYNEQFF	TGCGCCAGCAACCCCGGGACAGGGTCCCTCTCCTACAATGAGCAGTTCTTC
TRBJ2-7	-	TRBV27	few	CASSLSSQASYEQYF	TGTGCCAGCAGTTTATCGTCACAGGCCTCCTACGAGCAGTACTTC
TRBJ2-5	-	TRBV7-9	many	CASSLAEIQETQYF	TGTGCCAGCAGCTTAGCGGAGATCCAAGAGACCCAGTACTTC
TRBJ2-7	-	TRBV7-2	few	CASSLVGPGSGEQYF	TGTGCCAGCAGCTTAGTAGGCCCAGGGTCGGGTGAGCAGTACTTC
TRBJ2-1	TRBD2	TRBV19	-	CASSPGTSVGNEQFF	TGTGCCAGTAGCCCCGGGACTAGCGTAGGCAATGAGCAGTTCTTC
TRBJ2-7	TRBD1	TRBV28	few	CASSPGQGFSGWNF	TGTGCCAGCAGTCCGGGACAGGGATTCTCTGGGTGGAACTTC
TRBJ2-7	TRBD1	TRBV19	-	CASSRSGTGISYEQYF	TGTGCCAGTAGTCGATCCGGGACAGGGATCTCCTACGAGCAGTACTTC
TRBJ2-3	-	TRBV18	-	CASSPPGGRTDTQYF	TGTGCCAGCTCACCACCCGGAGGGCGCACAGATACGCAGTATTTT
TRBJ2-5	TRBD2	TRBV5-4	few	CASSWPSGRKQETQYF	TGTGCCAGCAGCTGGCCTAGCGGGAGAAAGCAAGAGACCCAGTACTTC
TRBJ2-7	-	TRBV9	few	CASSRGGVSYEQYF	TGTGCCAGCAGCCGAGGAGGTGTCTCCTACGAGCAGTACTTC
TRBJ2-5	TRBD2	TRBV7-2	few	CASSSMTSGTETQYF	TGTGCCAGCAGCTCAATGACTAGCGGGACGGAGACCCAGTACTTC
TRBJ1-1	-	TRBV5-4	-	CASSSYQGPGTEAFF	TGTGCCAGCAGCTCATATCAGGGGCCGGGCACTGAAGCTTTCTTT
TRBJ2-5	TRBD2	TRBV29-1	few	CSAGLVAGVGETQYF	TGCAGCGCGGGACTAGTAGCGGGAGTTGGGGAGACCCAGTACTTC
TRBJ2-4	-	TRBV28	-	CASRWGSGQLIQYF	TGTGCCAGCAGGTGGGGCTCGGGACAACTCATTCAGTACTTC
TRBJ2-7	-	TRBV6-7	-	CASSYSAGLLSYEQYF	TGTGCCAGCAGTTACTCAGCGGGTCTACTCTCCTACGAGCAGTACTTC
TRBJ2-3	-	TRBV7-9	few	CASSERATGNAQYF	TGTGCCAGCAGCGAGCGGGCGACCGGGAATGCGCAGTATTTT
TRBJ2-6	-	TRBV9	few	CASSVGGQTRFSGANVLTF	TGTGCCAGCAGCGTCGGGGGACAGACTAGATTCTCTGGGGCCAACGTCCTGACTTTC
TRBJ2-1	-	TRBV5-1	-	CASSNGIDTGDNEQFF	TGCGCCAGCAGCAACGGGATTGACACGGGGGACAATGAGCAGTTCTTC
TRBJ2-2	-	TRBV30	-	CALSVLAGGELFF	TGTGCCTTATCGGTTCTAGCAGGCGGGGAGCTGTTTTTT
TRBJ1-5	-	TRBV5-1	few	CARIRAGDLNQPQHF	TGCGCCAGGATCCGCGCAGGGGACCTCAATCAGCCCCAGCATTTT
TRBJ2-1	-	TRBV4-3	-	CASSQEISGFGSIEQFF	TGCGCCAGCAGCCAAGAGATCTCGGGATTTGGTTCGATTGAGCAGTTCTTC
TRBJ2-5	-	TRBV7-7	few	CASSSTPTGETQYF	TGTGCTAGCAGTTCTACTCCAACGGGAGAGACCCAGTACTTC
TRBJ1-3	-	TRBV19	few	CASNSDGQPSGNTIYF	TGTGCCAGTAATTCCGACGGACAGCCCTCTGGAAACACCATATATTTT
TRBJ2-1	-	TRBV5-1	few	CASSLSWTVYNEQFF	TGCGCCAGCAGCTTGTCCTGGACAGTCTACAATGAGCAGTTCTTC
TRBJ1-5	TRBD1	TRBV9	-	CASSLGQGGQPQHF	TGTGCCAGCAGCCTGGGACAGGGTGGACAGCCCCAGCATTTT
TRBJ2-1	TRBD1	TRBV5-8	few	CASSLDRGNEQFF	TGTGCCAGCAGCTTGGACAGGGGAAATGAGCAGTTCTTC
TRBJ2-7	TRBD1	TRBV7-9	-	CASSTGQGLYEQYF	TGTGCCAGCAGCACCGGACAGGGGCTCTACGAGCAGTACTTC
TRBJ2-5	TRBD2	TRBV29-1	-	CSVGGLPESGTQYF	TGCAGCGTTGGGGGACTACCCGAGAGCGGGACCCAGTACTTC
TRBJ1-4	-	TRBV18	-	CASSPSRGGEKLFF	TGTGCCAGCTCACCTTCCAGGGGTGGGGAAAAACTGTTTTTT
TRBJ2-5	-	TRBV5-1	few	CASSLILRETQYF	TGCGCCAGCAGCTTGATCTTGCGGGAGACCCAGTACTTC
TRBJ1-5	-	TRBV28	few	CASSLGTQNHQPQHF	TGTGCCAGCAGTTTGGGCACACAGAACCATCAGCCCCAGCATTTT
TRBJ2-7	TRBD1	TRBV9	-	CASSATGGYSYEQYF	TGTGCCAGCAGCGCAACAGGGGGCTACTCCTACGAGCAGTACTTC